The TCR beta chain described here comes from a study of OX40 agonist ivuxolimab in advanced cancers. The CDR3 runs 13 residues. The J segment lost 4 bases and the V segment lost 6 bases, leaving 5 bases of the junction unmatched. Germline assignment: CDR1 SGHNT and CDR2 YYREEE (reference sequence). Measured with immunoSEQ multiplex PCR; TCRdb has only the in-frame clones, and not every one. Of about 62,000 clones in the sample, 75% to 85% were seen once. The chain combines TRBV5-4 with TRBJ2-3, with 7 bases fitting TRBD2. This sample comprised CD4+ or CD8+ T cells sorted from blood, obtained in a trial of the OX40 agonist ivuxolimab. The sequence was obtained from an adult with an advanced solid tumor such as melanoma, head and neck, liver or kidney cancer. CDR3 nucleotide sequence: TGTGCCAGCACCCCGAGCGGGGCAGATACGCAGTATTTT. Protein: CASTPSGADTQYF.